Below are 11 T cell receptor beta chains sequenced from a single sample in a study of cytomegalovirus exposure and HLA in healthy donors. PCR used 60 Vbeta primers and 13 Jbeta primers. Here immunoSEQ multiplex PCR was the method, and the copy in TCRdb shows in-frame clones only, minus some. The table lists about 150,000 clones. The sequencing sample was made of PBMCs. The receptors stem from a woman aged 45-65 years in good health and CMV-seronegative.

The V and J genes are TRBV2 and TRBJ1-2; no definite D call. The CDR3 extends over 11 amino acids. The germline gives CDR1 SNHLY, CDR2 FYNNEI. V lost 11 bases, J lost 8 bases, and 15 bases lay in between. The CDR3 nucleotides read TGTGCCTACGAGGAGGGAAGGGGCTACACCTTC. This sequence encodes CAYEEGRGYTF. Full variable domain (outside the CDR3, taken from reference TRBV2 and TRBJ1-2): EPEVTQTPSHQVTQMGQEVILRCVPISNHLYFYWYRQILGQKVEFLVSFYNNEISEKSEIFDDQFSVERPDGSNFTLKIRSTKLEDSAMYFCAYEEGRGYTFGSGTRLTVV.

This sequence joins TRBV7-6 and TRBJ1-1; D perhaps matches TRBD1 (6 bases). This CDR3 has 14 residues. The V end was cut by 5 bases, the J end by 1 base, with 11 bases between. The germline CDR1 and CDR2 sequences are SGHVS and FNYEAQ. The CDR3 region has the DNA TGTGCCAGCAGCCTAACGGGACAGAACACTGAAGCTTTCTTT. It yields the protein CASSLTGQNTEAFF.

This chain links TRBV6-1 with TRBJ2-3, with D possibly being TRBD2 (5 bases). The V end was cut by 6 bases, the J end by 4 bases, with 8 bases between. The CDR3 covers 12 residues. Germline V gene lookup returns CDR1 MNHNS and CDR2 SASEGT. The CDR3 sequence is CASRPLADTQYF. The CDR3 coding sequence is TGTGCCAGCAGACCACTAGCAGATACGCAGTATTTT.

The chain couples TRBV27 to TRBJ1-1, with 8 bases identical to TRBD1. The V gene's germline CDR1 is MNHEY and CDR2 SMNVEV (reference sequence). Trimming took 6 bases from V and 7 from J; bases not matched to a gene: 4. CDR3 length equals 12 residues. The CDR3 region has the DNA TGTGCCAGCAGCCAGGGGGCTGGTGAAGCTTTCTTT. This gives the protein CASSQGAGEAFF.

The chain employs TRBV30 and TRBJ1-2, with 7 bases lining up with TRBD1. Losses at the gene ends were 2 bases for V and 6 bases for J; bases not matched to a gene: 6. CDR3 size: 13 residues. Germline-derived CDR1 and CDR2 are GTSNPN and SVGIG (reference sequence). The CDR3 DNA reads TGTGCCTGGAGTCGGGACAGAGGGCATGGCTACACCTTC. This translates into CAWSRDRGHGYTF.

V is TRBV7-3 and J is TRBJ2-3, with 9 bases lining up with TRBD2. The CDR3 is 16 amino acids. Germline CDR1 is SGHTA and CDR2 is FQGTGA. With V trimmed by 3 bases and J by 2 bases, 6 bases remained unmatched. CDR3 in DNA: TGTGCCAGCAGCTTCCGCGGGAGGGCCTCCACAGATACGCAGTATTTT. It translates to CASSFRGRASTDTQYF.

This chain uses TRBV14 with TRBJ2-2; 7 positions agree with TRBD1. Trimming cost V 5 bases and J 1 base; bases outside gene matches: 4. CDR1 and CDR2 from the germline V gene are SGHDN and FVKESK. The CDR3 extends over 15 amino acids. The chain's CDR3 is CASSARQGNTGELFF. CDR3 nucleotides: TGTGCCAGCAGCGCACGACAGGGGAACACCGGGGAGCTGTTTTTT.

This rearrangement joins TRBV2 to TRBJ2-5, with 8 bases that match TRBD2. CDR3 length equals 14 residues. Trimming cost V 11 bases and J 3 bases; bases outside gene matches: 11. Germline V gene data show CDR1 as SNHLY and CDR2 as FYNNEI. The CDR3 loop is CASEGSGEKETQYF. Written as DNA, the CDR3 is TGTGCCTCCGAAGGTAGCGGGGAGAAAGAGACCCAGTACTTC.

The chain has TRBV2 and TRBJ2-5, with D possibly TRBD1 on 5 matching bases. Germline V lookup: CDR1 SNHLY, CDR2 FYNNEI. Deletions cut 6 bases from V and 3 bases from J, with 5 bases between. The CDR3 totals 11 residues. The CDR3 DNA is TGTGCCAGCAGCAGGGAAGAGACCCAGTACTTC. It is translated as CASSREETQYF.

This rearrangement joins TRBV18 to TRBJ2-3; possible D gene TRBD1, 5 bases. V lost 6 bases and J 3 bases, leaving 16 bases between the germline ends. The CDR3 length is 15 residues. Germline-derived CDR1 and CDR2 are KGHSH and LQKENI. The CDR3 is CASSASQGRTDTQYF. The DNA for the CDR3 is TGTGCCAGCTCCGCGTCCCAGGGAAGGACAGATACGCAGTATTTT.

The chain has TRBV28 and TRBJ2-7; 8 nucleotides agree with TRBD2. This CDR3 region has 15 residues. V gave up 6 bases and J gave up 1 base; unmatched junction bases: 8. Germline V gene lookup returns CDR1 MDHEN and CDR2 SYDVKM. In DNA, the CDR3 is TGTGCCAGCAGGATAGGACTAGCTGGGTCCTACGAGCAGTACTTC. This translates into CASRIGLAGSYEQYF.